This T cell receptor (beta chain) derives from a study of OX40 agonist ivuxolimab in advanced cancers. The wider study: The drug used for patients, ivuxolimab, was an agonistic anti-OX40 (CD134) antibody. Partial responses were achieved by three patients, one with hepatocellular carcinoma and two with cutaneous melanoma.

General observations from the study: Clonal expansion by week 6 occurred in CD4+ and CD8+ blood T cells (at 0.1 to 3.0 mg/kg). Expanded clones belonging to CD8+ T cells outnumbered, on average, those of CD4+.

Trimming cost V 3 bases and J 0 bases, with 9 bases left between them. Germline V gives CDR1 MNHEY, CDR2 SMNVEV (reference sequence). The CDR3 is 15 residues long. Regarding this clone: Antigen: not known.

Sequencing was performed with immunoSEQ multiplex PCR; in TCRdb, only in-frame clones are kept and a portion is missing. The sample has over 30,000 clones, roughly 84% seen once; the top ten hold 8.5% to 14%. The sequence came from an adult with an advanced solid tumor such as melanoma, head and neck, liver or kidney cancer. This chain links TRBV27 with TRBJ1-3; perhaps TRBD1 as D (5 bases). Material: CD4+ or CD8+ T cells sorted from blood, obtained in a trial of the OX40 agonist ivuxolimab. CDR3 loop: CASSLDTSSGNTIYF. For the CDR3, the DNA is TGTGCCAGCAGTTTGGACACTAGCTCTGGAAACACCATATATTTT.